A selection of T cell receptor beta chains follows, all from one sample in a study of naive and memory T cell subsets. Using its own MiXCR run on the 5' RACE reads, TCRdb lists one record per CDR3 protein. In the table there are roughly 62,000 distinct CDR3 sequences, around 7.7% of which are singletons. The receptors were gathered from a male donor in good health. Each CDR3 is given without its conserved first and last residue. The order of the fields is clone size, V gene, CDR3 protein. For some rows the clone size is stated as once, few or many, or as a class when expanded; others skip it.

>few|TRBV6-5
ASSIDSASGNTIY
>.|TRBV7-9
ASSRDTTNYGYT
>.|TRBV3-1
ASRWTSSAGELF
>.|TRBV12-3/TRBV12-4
ASSRGDTQY
>many|TRBV7-9
ASSLRERGAPLGNEQF
>few|TRBV5-5
ASSSAGGLLETQY
>.|TRBV7-7
ASSLEYNYEQY
>many|TRBV6-1
ASRREAIYNEQF
>few|TRBV5-6
ASSSSGTGGYEQY
>.|TRBV12-3/TRBV12-4
ASSFGGRSYEQY
>few|TRBV18
ASSPIGPRGNQPQH
>.|TRBV12-3/TRBV12-4
ASSPGGGANVLT
>.|TRBV29-1
SVVQGAGELF
>.|TRBV28
ASIPSGLMNTEAF
>.|TRBV29-1
SVEDRGSSYEQY
>many|TRBV20-1
SALQRASSYNEQF
>many|TRBV7-9
ASSLVTSLQETQY
>.|TRBV6-6
ASSSTSGGTDTQY
>many|TRBV4-1
ASSPLLRGTPTDEQF
>.|TRBV27
ASLAPGSDEQY
>.|TRBV6-1
ASSWTGGYT
>few|TRBV14
ASSGDRVTEAF
>many|TRBV29-1
SGRTGGETQY
>.|TRBV29-1
SAPGRHEVDEQF
>many|TRBV10-2
ASSESGNQPQH
>many|TRBV20-1
SARDLEGSGELF
>few|TRBV6-1
ASRRDPDYQETQY
>.|TRBV6-6
ASSYSGQGMGTDTQY
>few|TRBV7-9
ASSSGLAMYQETQY
>few|TRBV19
ASSPYGQGASYEQY
>.|TRBV30
AWSVNNNEQF
>few|TRBV29-1
SVWTSGLNEQF
>.|TRBV30
AWSPHTGTGGNTIY
>few|TRBV10-1
ASSRTVPYNEQF
>few|TRBV6-7
ASSNSGFGNEKLF
>many|TRBV9
ASSVLSSANEQF
>many|TRBV5-1
ASSLEGGSTDTQY
>many|TRBV28
ASSAPSTMEQY
>few|TRBV20-1
SAPGEGYFGQPQH
>many|TRBV9
ASSPTYEQY
>.|TRBV24-1
ATSDGRNTGELF